This is a list of T cell receptor beta chains from one sample in a study of control samples from healthy donors and cancer patients. Sequencing was performed with immunoSEQ multiplex PCR; in TCRdb, only in-frame clones are kept and a portion is missing. The data hold some 200,000 clones, with roughly 91% observed a single time. Sequencing was performed on blood. All receptors come from a woman in her twenties or thirties in good health. Each CDR3 is given with its conserved first and last residue. The D gene is left open where the match is weak. Clone size is given for some rows only: seen once, a few or many times, or a class if the clone is expanded.

j_call	v_call	clone_size	d_call	cdr3_aa	cdr3_nt
TRBJ1-2	TRBV18	.	.	CASSATENYGYTF	TGTGCCAGCTCGGCGACAGAAAACTATGGCTACACCTTC
TRBJ2-1	TRBV7-3	.	TRBD1	CASSSGTGRNEQFF	TGTGCCAGCAGCTCCGGGACAGGGAGGAATGAGCAGTTCTTC
TRBJ2-5	TRBV28	few	.	CASSLFRGTAQETQYF	TGTGCCAGCAGTTTGTTCCGCGGGACAGCCCAAGAGACCCAGTACTTC
TRBJ2-1	TRBV7-2	.	TRBD2	CASSLELAGNEQFF	TGTGCCAGCAGCTTAGAACTAGCGGGCAATGAGCAGTTCTTC
TRBJ1-3	TRBV28	.	.	CASRRTASGNTIYF	TGTGCCAGCAGGCGGACAGCCTCTGGAAACACCATATATTTT
TRBJ2-7	TRBV3-1/TRBV3-2	.	TRBD1	CASSPGTGTYEQYF	TGTGCCAGCAGCCCCGGGACAGGGACCTACGAGCAGTACTTC
TRBJ1-5	TRBV18	.	TRBD1	CASSKTGGGGNQPQHF	TGTGCCAGCTCAAAGACAGGGGGCGGTGGCAATCAGCCCCAGCATTTT
TRBJ1-2	TRBV28	.	TRBD1	CASSSTGNYGYTF	TGTGCCAGCAGTTCGACAGGGAACTATGGCTACACCTTC
TRBJ2-7	TRBV11-2	.	.	CASSLVQGGPSYEQYF	TGTGCCAGCAGCTTAGTTCAGGGGGGCCCCTCCTACGAGCAGTACTTC
TRBJ2-3	TRBV19	.	TRBD2	CASSIGTSGGNTQYF	TGTGCCAGTAGTATCGGAACTAGCGGGGGAAATACGCAGTATTTT
TRBJ1-6	TRBV11-2	.	TRBD1	CASSLDRGNSPLHF	TGTGCCAGCAGCTTAGACAGGGGGAATTCACCCCTCCACTTT
TRBJ1-1	TRBV6-5	.	.	CASRTDPNTEAFF	TGTGCCAGCAGGACAGACCCGAACACTGAAGCTTTCTTT
TRBJ2-7	TRBV4-1	.	.	CASSQSPRGRGRTYEQYF	TGCGCCAGCAGCCAATCCCCTCGGGGGAGAGGTAGGACCTACGAGCAGTACTTC
TRBJ2-7	TRBV7-6	.	TRBD2	CASSLLAGVEQYF	TGTGCCAGCAGCTTACTAGCGGGGGTCGAGCAGTACTTC
TRBJ2-7	TRBV6-5	.	TRBD2	CASSMTSGEAYEQYF	TGTGCCAGCAGTATGACTAGCGGGGAAGCCTACGAGCAGTACTTC
TRBJ1-6	TRBV19	once	TRBD1	CASTSGTGNSPLHF	TGTGCCAGTACCTCCGGGACAGGGAATTCACCCCTCCACTTT
TRBJ2-1	TRBV5-4	.	.	CASSFGGNNEQFF	TGTGCCAGCAGCTTCGGCGGGAACAATGAGCAGTTCTTC
TRBJ2-2	TRBV29-1	.	TRBD2	CSVRTSGSFGTGELFF	TGCAGCGTTCGGACTAGCGGGAGTTTCGGCACCGGGGAGCTGTTTTTT
TRBJ1-5	TRBV6-6	.	TRBD1	CASRSGTGDSNQPQHF	TGTGCCAGCAGATCCGGGACAGGGGATTCCAATCAGCCCCAGCATTTT
TRBJ2-1	TRBV7-2	.	.	CASRLTRHEQFF	TGTGCCAGCAGACTGACCAGACATGAGCAGTTCTTC
TRBJ1-6	TRBV23-1	.	.	CASSQFGRSSYNSPLHF	TGCGCCAGCAGTCAATTCGGCAGGAGCTCCTATAATTCACCCCTCCACTTT
TRBJ1-5	TRBV3-1/TRBV3-2	.	.	CASPNQPQHF	TGTGCCAGCCCCAATCAGCCCCAGCATTTT
TRBJ1-1	TRBV18	.	TRBD1	CASSGDRGQTEAFF	TGTGCCAGCTCAGGGGACAGGGGGCAGACTGAAGCTTTCTTT
TRBJ2-7	TRBV4-1	.	.	CASSQPSLGDEQYF	TGCGCCAGCAGCCAGCCTTCCCTTGGGGACGAGCAGTACTTC
TRBJ1-3	TRBV19	once	.	CASSIPAKSSGNTIYF	TGTGCCAGTAGTATCCCAGCGAAAAGCTCTGGAAACACCATATATTTT
TRBJ1-2	TRBV12-3/TRBV12-4	.	.	CASRLNYGYTF	TGTGCCAGCAGACTTAACTATGGCTACACCTTC
TRBJ2-7	TRBV6-5	.	TRBD2	CASTTSGPYEQYF	TGTGCCAGCACGACTAGCGGGCCCTACGAGCAGTACTTC
TRBJ2-3	TRBV11-3	.	.	CASRDSADTQYF	TGTGCCAGCAGAGACTCTGCAGATACGCAGTATTTT
TRBJ2-3	TRBV2	few	.	CASSVGGSTDTQYF	TGTGCCAGCAGTGTTGGGGGGAGCACAGATACGCAGTATTTT
TRBJ1-2	TRBV11-2	.	TRBD1	CASRSSGQDNYGYTF	TGTGCCAGCAGATCCTCGGGACAGGATAACTATGGCTACACCTTC
TRBJ1-1	TRBV5-8	.	.	CASRGQRTEAFF	TGTGCCAGCAGGGGGCAGAGGACTGAAGCTTTCTTT
TRBJ2-1	TRBV5-1	once	.	CASSLVVSRNNEQFF	TGCGCCAGCAGCTTGGTGGTGTCCAGAAACAATGAGCAGTTCTTC
TRBJ1-5	TRBV6-5	.	TRBD1	CASSSDRGNQPQHF	TGTGCCAGCAGTTCGGACAGGGGAAATCAGCCCCAGCATTTT
TRBJ2-1	TRBV11-2	.	TRBD2	CASSLGTSGGNEQFF	TGTGCCAGCAGCTTAGGGACTAGCGGGGGCAATGAGCAGTTCTTC
TRBJ2-2	TRBV5-6	.	TRBD2	CASSLLAGTNTGELFF	TGTGCCAGCAGCTTGTTAGCGGGGACGAACACCGGGGAGCTGTTTTTT
TRBJ1-5	TRBV24-1	.	.	CATSDLGGNQPQHF	TGTGCCACCAGTGATTTAGGGGGCAATCAGCCCCAGCATTTT
TRBJ2-5	TRBV5-3	.	.	CARSLGRQETQYF	TGTGCCAGAAGCTTGGGGCGGCAAGAGACCCAGTACTTC
TRBJ1-2	TRBV28	.	TRBD1	CASRPTGVGYTF	TGTGCCAGCAGACCGACAGGGGTTGGCTACACCTTC
TRBJ2-7	TRBV4-2	.	.	CASSQVGAHYEQYF	TGTGCCAGCAGCCAAGTAGGGGCCCATTACGAGCAGTACTTC
TRBJ1-5	TRBV10-3	few	.	CAISESGNQPQHF	TGTGCCATCAGTGAGTCCGGAAATCAGCCCCAGCATTTT
TRBJ1-2	TRBV5-1	.	.	CASSYGAPTNYGYTF	TGCGCCAGCAGCTATGGGGCCCCAACTAACTATGGCTACACCTTC
TRBJ1-1	TRBV28	.	TRBD1	CASRKGTGATLNTEAFF	TGTGCCAGCAGGAAAGGGACAGGGGCCACCCTGAACACTGAAGCTTTCTTT
TRBJ1-1	TRBV7-2	.	TRBD1	CASSPGTVMNTEAFF	TGTGCCAGCAGCCCCGGGACAGTGATGAACACTGAAGCTTTCTTT
TRBJ1-4	TRBV18	.	.	CASSPGGREKLFF	TGTGCCAGCTCACCAGGGGGGCGAGAAAAACTGTTTTTT
TRBJ1-5	TRBV7-2	few	.	CASSLGESSNQPQHF	TGTGCCAGCAGCTTGGGGGAGAGTAGCAATCAGCCCCAGCATTTT
TRBJ1-4	TRBV4-1	.	.	CASSLSGLNEKLFF	TGCGCCAGCAGCCTAAGTGGGCTAAATGAAAAACTGTTTTTT
TRBJ2-2	TRBV11-2	few	TRBD1	CASSLRRQGNAGELFF	TGTGCCAGCAGCCTGCGGAGACAGGGTAACGCCGGGGAGCTGTTTTTT
TRBJ2-2	TRBV5-4	.	.	CASSYDNRELFF	TGTGCCAGCAGCTACGACAACAGGGAGCTGTTTTTT
TRBJ2-3	TRBV19	.	TRBD1	CASSLWTGSGTDTQYF	TGTGCCAGTAGTTTATGGACAGGGTCCGGCACAGATACGCAGTATTTT
TRBJ1-6	TRBV6-5	once	TRBD1	CASKWTGDNSPLHF	TGTGCCAGCAAATGGACAGGGGATAATTCACCCCTCCACTTT
TRBJ1-1	TRBV6-2/TRBV6-3	.	.	CASSKQGWEAFF	TGTGCCAGCAGTAAGCAGGGGTGGGAAGCTTTCTTT
TRBJ1-6	TRBV6-5	.	.	CASSYDALSPLHF	TGTGCCAGCAGTTACGACGCCCTTTCACCCCTCCACTTT
TRBJ2-7	TRBV9	.	TRBD2	CASSVGLAGASYEQYF	TGTGCCAGCAGCGTGGGACTAGCGGGGGCCTCCTACGAGCAGTACTTC
TRBJ2-1	TRBV18	.	TRBD2	CASSPIAGGSYNEQFF	TGTGCCAGCTCACCAATAGCGGGAGGTTCCTACAATGAGCAGTTCTTC
TRBJ2-2	TRBV2	.	.	CASSGATGELFF	TGTGCCAGCAGTGGTGCCACCGGGGAGCTGTTTTTT
TRBJ2-3	TRBV9	.	.	CASSGGTGTDTQYF	TGTGCCAGCAGCGGCGGGACGGGCACAGATACGCAGTATTTT